The 32 T cell receptor beta chains listed next were all sequenced from one sample in a study of T-cell memory formation after mild COVID-19. TCRdb called the 5' RACE reads again in MiXCR, with one record for every CDR3 protein. The table has around 470,000 distinct CDR3 sequences, 15% to 20% seen once. Material: PBMCs or a T cell subset sorted from them (not recorded which). These receptors all come from an adult woman who had mild COVID-19 (a few samples of this study predate the infection). Cell type and time point are not known.

The rearrangement links TRBV7-9 to TRBJ2-5, with a tentative D call TRBD1 (6 bases). Per the germline V gene, CDR1 is SEHNR and CDR2 is FQNEAQ (reference sequence). Trimming took off 4 bases at V and 1 base at J, with 13 bases between the two ends. The CDR3 length is 15 residues. The CDR3 DNA is TGTGCCAGCAGCTGGCTGGGGGCCTCCCAAGAGACCCAGTACTTC. This sequence encodes CASSWLGASQETQYF.

This rearrangement joins TRBV24-1 to TRBJ2-1, with D uncertain. Germline V lookup: CDR1 KGHDR, CDR2 SFDVKD. This CDR3 contains 14 residues. The ends were cut back, 3 bases at V and 9 bases at J, with 14 bases in the middle. CDR3 sequence (DNA): TGTGCCACCAGTGATCCCCCGGTGTCGCGTGAGCAGTTCTTC. Protein product: CATSDPPVSREQFF.

This clonotype was picked up a small number of times. This chain uses TRBV5-6 with TRBJ1-6; 10 nucleotides align to TRBD1. V lost 4 bases to trimming and J lost 8 bases; unmatched junction nucleotides: 6. The germline gives CDR1 SGHDT, CDR2 YYEEEE. The CDR3 has 15 residues. CDR3 in DNA: TGTGCCAGCAGCGCTAGACAGGGGGCCTATTCACCCCTCCACTTT. It encodes CASSARQGAYSPLHF.

The gene calls are TRBV29-1 and TRBJ1-2; the match to TRBD1 covers 7 bases. The CDR3 runs 14 residues. Germline values: CDR1 SQVTM, CDR2 ANQGSEA. Trimming took 7 bases from V and 2 from J; bases not matched to a gene: 10. DNA for the CDR3: TGCAGCGCCGAAGGGACAGCAGAGAACTATGGCTACACCTTC. It yields the protein CSAEGTAENYGYTF.

The chain combines TRBV5-1 with TRBJ2-2, with D possibly TRBD1 on 6 matching bases. With 0 bases removed from V and 8 bases from J, the gap between germline ends came to 11 bases. This CDR3 spans 14 amino acids. From germline, CDR1 is SGHRS and CDR2 YFSETQ. This CDR3 reads CASSLEQGSGELFF. In DNA, the CDR3 is TGCGCCAGCAGCTTGGAGCAGGGGTCTGGGGAGCTGTTTTTT.

The chain recombines TRBV2 with TRBJ2-5; D gene uncertain. V gave up 6 bases and J gave up 5 bases, with 7 bases separating them. The CDR3 length is 11 residues. The germline CDR1 and CDR2 sequences are SNHLY and FYNNEI. In DNA form, the CDR3 reads TGTGCCAGCAGACCGGAGGAGACCCAGTACTTC. It translates to CASRPEETQYF.

The CDR3 nucleotides are TGTGCCATCAGTGAGTTCGGGGCGGAGGTGGGATACAATGAGCAGTTCTTC. It is translated as CAISEFGAEVGYNEQFF. This chain uses TRBV10-3 with TRBJ2-1; D tentatively fits TRBD1 or TRBD2 (5 bases each). Germline CDR1 ENHRY, CDR2 SYGVKD. V gave up 1 base and J gave up 4 bases, with 17 bases separating them. CDR3 size: 17 residues.

The chain carries TRBV12-3 or TRBV12-4 and TRBJ2-1; no clear D gene. The CDR3 covers 16 residues. Trimming shortened V by 5 bases and J by 4 bases, and 18 bases separated the two germline ends. CDR3 residues: CASSLRSSVVYNEQFF. Here the CDR3 DNA reads TGTGCCAGCAGTCTGCGGTCCTCCGTGGTATACAATGAGCAGTTCTTC.

This clonotype has just a few counts. The chain is built from TRBV3-1 and TRBJ1-2, with D tentatively TRBD1 (6 bases). Trimming left V 4 bases short and J 4 bases short, with 10 bases between. CDR3 length equals 13 residues. Germline CDR1 and CDR2: LGHDT and YNNKEL (reference sequence). The CDR3 DNA sequence: TGTGCCAGCAGCCGACAGGCCATCTATGGCTACACCTTC. Its translation is CASSRQAIYGYTF. The full variable domain, in which reference TRBV3-1 and TRBJ1-2 provide the parts outside the CDR3, is DTAVSQTPKYLVTQMGNDKSIKCEQNLGHDTMYWYKQDSKKFLKIMFSYNNKELIINETVPNRFSPKSPDKAHLNLHINSLELGDSAVYFCASSRQAIYGYTFGSGTRLTVV.

In this sample, this clonotype turned up a few times. The chain links TRBV6-1 to TRBJ1-1; possible D gene TRBD1, 5 bases. The V end lost 4 bases, the J end lost 5 bases, and 14 bases lay between the germline ends. The CDR3 has 14 residues. From germline, CDR1 is MNHNS and CDR2 SASEGT. The CDR3 bases are TGTGCCAGCAGTGTCGGGGGATTTAGGACTGAAGCTTTCTTT. It specifies CASSVGGFRTEAFF.

This chain links TRBV5-1 with TRBJ1-6; D is unresolved. V was pared by 0 bases and J by 12 bases, with 10 bases between. The CDR3 is 13 residues long. Germline CDR1 reads SGHRS; CDR2 reads YFSETQ. CDR3 nucleotide sequence: TGCGCCAGCAGCTTGGTGCCGGATCAACCCCTCCACTTT. Amino acids: CASSLVPDQPLHF.

This clonotype was detected ten times or more. V is TRBV2 and J is TRBJ2-1, with 8 positions matching TRBD1. Germline CDR1 reads SNHLY; CDR2 reads FYNNEI. V lost 7 bases to trimming and J lost 6 bases; unmatched junction nucleotides: 2. The CDR3 extends over 12 amino acids. CDR3 sequence (DNA): TGTGCCAGCACACAGGGGGGCAATGAGCAGTTCTTC. Amino acid sequence: CASTQGGNEQFF.

V gene TRBV12-3 or TRBV12-4 combines with J gene TRBJ2-7; D is possibly TRBD1 (7 bases). This CDR3 contains 15 residues. The V gene lost 3 bases and the J gene lost 7 bases, with 19 bases spanning the gap. The CDR3 protein is CASSFHGRQGSEQYF. As DNA, the CDR3 is TGTGCCAGCAGTTTCCACGGGAGACAGGGCAGTGAGCAGTACTTC.

This clonotype showed up many times. The chain recombines TRBV7-2 with TRBJ2-7; 11 bases map to TRBD1. The CDR3 has 14 amino acids. Germline assignment: CDR1 SGHTA and CDR2 FQGNSA. Unmatched junction bases numbered 1, after V lost 4 bases and J lost 2 bases. This chain's CDR3 is CASSSGQGAYEQYF. The DNA of the CDR3 is TGTGCCAGCAGCTCGGGACAGGGGGCCTACGAGCAGTACTTC. The full variable domain, completed using reference TRBV7-2 and TRBJ2-7, is GAGVSQSPSNKVTEKGKDVELRCDPISGHTALYWYRQSLGQGLEFLIYFQGNSAPDKSGLPSDRFSAERTGGSVSTLTIQRTQQEDSAVYLCASSSGQGAYEQYFGPGTRLTVT.

CDR3 nucleotide sequence: TGCAGTGCTATTGGGGACAATCAGCCCCAGCATTTT. Translation gives CSAIGDNQPQHF. This chain connects TRBV20-1 to TRBJ1-5; D is uncertain. V dropped 4 bases and J dropped 3 bases, with 7 bases sitting between them. CDR1 is DFQATT and CDR2 is SNEGSKA in the germline V gene (reference sequence). The CDR3 is made up of 12 amino acids.

In this sample, this clonotype turned up a few times. The chain couples TRBV7-9 to TRBJ2-2; the D is unclear. The CDR3 sequence is 14 residues long. Trimming removed 5 bases at V and 3 bases at J, with 10 bases between. CDR1 is SEHNR, CDR2 FQNEAQ, per germline (reference sequence). Here the CDR3 reads CASSTDGYTGELFF. CDR3 sequence (DNA): TGTGCCAGCAGCACAGACGGCTACACCGGGGAGCTGTTTTTT.

The rearrangement joins TRBV2 to TRBJ1-4, with TRBD1 matching 9 bases. Germline values: CDR1 SNHLY, CDR2 FYNNEI. The CDR3 is 16 amino acids. Unmatched junction bases numbered 11, after V lost 6 bases and J lost 6 bases. CDR3 sequence (DNA): TGTGCCAGCAGGAACCCACAGGGGGCTAGAGATGAAAAACTGTTTTTT. Its protein product is CASRNPQGARDEKLFF.

The V gene is TRBV6-2 or TRBV6-3, the J gene TRBJ1-1; tentatively, D is TRBD1 (5 bases). This CDR3 is 14 amino acids long. V was cut by 0 bases and J by 8 bases, with 13 bases left in between. Germline assignment: CDR1 MNHEY and CDR2 SVGEGT. CDR3 region: CASSYSISGGEAFF. The CDR3, as DNA: TGTGCCAGCAGTTACTCGATTTCCGGGGGAGAAGCTTTCTTT.

As DNA, the CDR3 is TGTGCCAACCTAGACCCCAGGGCGGATGTGAACACTGAAGCTTTCTTT. Amino acids: CANLDPRADVNTEAFF. This chain links TRBV7-9 with TRBJ1-1; possible D gene TRBD1, 5 bases. Trimming left V 10 bases short and J 0 bases short, with 21 bases between. This CDR3 contains 16 residues. CDR1 is SEHNR, CDR2 FQNEAQ, per germline (reference sequence).

This chain uses TRBV12-3 or TRBV12-4 with TRBJ2-4, with D possibly TRBD2 on 6 matching bases. The CDR3 spans 14 residues. V was clipped by 6 bases and J by 3 bases, with 12 bases between them. This CDR3 is CASRANGGKNIQYF. In DNA form, the CDR3 reads TGTGCCAGCAGGGCGAACGGGGGCAAAAACATTCAGTACTTC.

The rearrangement uses TRBV6-1 and TRBJ2-3; D might be TRBD2 (6 bases). The CDR3 length is 16 residues. Trimming cost V 4 bases and J 0 bases, with 14 bases left between them. Germline V lookup: CDR1 MNHNS, CDR2 SASEGT. The CDR3: CASSVFSGASTDTQYF. The CDR3 DNA follows: TGTGCCAGCAGTGTGTTTAGCGGAGCTAGCACAGATACGCAGTATTTT.

V is TRBV12-5 and J is TRBJ2-1; the match to TRBD2 covers 7 bases. Losses at the gene ends were 0 bases for V and 6 bases for J; bases not matched to a gene: 5. Germline V gene sequence: CDR1 LGHNT, CDR2 FRNRAP. The CDR3 has 15 residues. For the CDR3, the DNA is TGTGCTAGTGGTTTGGTAGTGCTAGCGGTCAATGAGCAGTTCTTC. Amino acids: CASGLVVLAVNEQFF.

The rearrangement joins TRBV24-1 to TRBJ2-2; D is uncertain. In germline, CDR1 is KGHDR, CDR2 SFDVKD. The CDR3 has 13 residues. Trimming took 7 bases from V and 1 from J, leaving 6 bases between them. As DNA, the CDR3 is TGTGCCACCAGAGGAGAGAACACCGGGGAGCTGTTTTTT. Its protein product is CATRGENTGELFF.

The V and J genes are TRBV29-1 and TRBJ2-6; tentatively, D is TRBD1 (6 bases). The germline V gene encodes CDR1 SQVTM and CDR2 ANQGSEA. The CDR3 covers 15 residues. Trimming pared 5 bases from V and 0 bases from J, leaving 11 bases between. In DNA form, the CDR3 reads TGCAGCGTTTGGACAGTGGACTCTGGGGCCAACGTCCTGACTTTC. This gives the protein CSVWTVDSGANVLTF.

The V and J genes are TRBV11-2 and TRBJ1-6; weak D call: TRBD1 (5 bases). Germline V gives CDR1 SGHAT, CDR2 FQNNGV. V was clipped by 4 bases and J by 4 bases, with 11 bases between them. This CDR3 is built from 15 residues. The CDR3 reads CASSSDGGYNSPLHF. As DNA, the CDR3 is TGTGCCAGCAGCTCCGACGGGGGTTATAATTCACCCCTCCACTTT. The entire variable domain, with the rest obtained from reference TRBV11-2 and TRBJ1-6, is as follows: EAGVAQSPRYKIIEKRQSVAFWCNPISGHATLYWYQQILGQGPKLLIQFQNNGVVDDSQLPKDRFSAERLKGVDSTLKIQPAKLEDSAVYLCASSSDGGYNSPLHFGNGTRLTVT.

The genes are TRBV29-1 and TRBJ1-1, with D possibly being TRBD1 (5 bases). The germline gives CDR1 SQVTM, CDR2 ANQGSEA. V gave up 3 bases and J gave up 0 bases, with 11 bases separating them. The CDR3 covers 14 residues. The CDR3 DNA reads as TGCAGCGTTGACATGACACAGGTGAACACTGAAGCTTTCTTT. Protein: CSVDMTQVNTEAFF.

This clonotype was found a few times. The rearrangement joins TRBV15 to TRBJ2-4; the D gene is possibly TRBD1 (5 bases). Germline V CDR1 and CDR2: LNHNV, YYDKDF (reference sequence). Trimming took 4 bases from V and 5 from J, leaving 9 bases between them. The CDR3 is 13 amino acids. CDR3 residues: CATSISRENIQYF. The CDR3 bases are TGTGCCACCAGCATAAGCAGGGAAAACATTCAGTACTTC.

The rearrangement joins TRBV12-3 or TRBV12-4 to TRBJ2-1, with TRBD2 matching over 8 bases. The V and J ends lost 3 bases and 5 bases, in that order; junction bases with no gene match: 6. This CDR3 is 15 amino acids long. The CDR3 reads CASSFIQRGNNEQFF. The CDR3 region has the DNA TGTGCCAGCAGTTTTATCCAGCGGGGGAACAATGAGCAGTTCTTC.

The chain links TRBV12-5 to TRBJ2-1; TRBD2 matches 15 bases. The germline V gene has CDR1 LGHNT and CDR2 FRNRAP. V lost 0 bases to trimming and J lost 4 bases; unmatched junction nucleotides: 10. The CDR3 extends over 20 amino acids. DNA for the CDR3: TGTGCTAGTGGTTTGGTACTCGGACTAGCGGGAGGGCCTAGGTACAATGAGCAGTTCTTC. This gives the protein CASGLVLGLAGGPRYNEQFF.

This clonotype was seen at least ten times. This sequence joins TRBV6-5 and TRBJ2-5, with D perhaps TRBD1 or TRBD2 (6 bases each). The CDR3 consists of 15 residues. Germline CDR1 reads MNHEY; CDR2 reads SVGAGI. V lost 2 bases, J lost 4 bases, and 14 bases lay in between. In nucleotides, the CDR3 is TGTGCCAGCAGTTACGGAACTAGCAGGGGAGAGACCCAGTACTTC. Residues: CASSYGTSRGETQYF.

This clonotype showed up just a few times. The rearrangement joins TRBV12-3 or TRBV12-4 to TRBJ2-1, with TRBD2 identical over 7 bases. The CDR3 totals 18 residues. J lost 0 bases, V lost 4 bases, and 12 bases had no gene match. The CDR3 here is CASSSDLTSVSSYNEQFF. The DNA for the CDR3 is TGTGCCAGCAGTTCAGACCTAACTAGCGTAAGCTCCTACAATGAGCAGTTCTTC.

V and J are TRBV20-1 and TRBJ2-5, with D hard to call. Germline-derived CDR1 and CDR2 are DFQATT and SNEGSKA (reference sequence). Trimming left V 5 bases short and J 0 bases short, with 10 bases between. This CDR3 has 13 amino acids. The CDR3 nucleotides read TGCAGTGCTTTCGACGCTTACCAAGAGACCCAGTACTTC. It specifies CSAFDAYQETQYF.